One and the same sample provided the 23 T cell receptor beta chains below, sequenced in a study of blood T cell repertoires in COVID-19. TCRdb's copy holds only in-frame clones and misses some; the assay was immunoSEQ multiplex PCR. The table has around 100,000 clones, approximately 89% seen once. The source material was peripheral blood. All receptors come from a human donor with acute or convalescent COVID-19. The donor label of this sample is uncertain.

The J gene is TRBJ2-1, the V gene TRBV10-3; 8 nucleotides agree with TRBD2. There are 16 residues in the CDR3. Germline V gene lookup returns CDR1 ENHRY and CDR2 SYGVKD. V shed 4 bases, J shed 5 bases, and the junction held 10 bases outside the gene matches. The CDR3 loop is CAISGENSGGDNEQFF. CDR3 in DNA: TGTGCCATCAGTGGCGAAAACTCGGGGGGGGACAATGAGCAGTTCTTC.

This clone was recorded only once. The V gene is TRBV7-9, the J gene TRBJ1-1; 8 bases match TRBD1. With 1 base clipped from V and 5 bases from J, the junction kept 9 bases outside the gene matches. Per germline, CDR1 SEHNR and CDR2 FQNEAQ (reference sequence). This CDR3 has 16 residues. CDR3 loop: CASSLGAGGGGTEAFF. In DNA form, the CDR3 reads TGTGCCAGCAGCTTAGGGGCAGGGGGCGGCGGAACTGAAGCTTTCTTT.

The gene calls are TRBV10-2 and TRBJ1-1; possibly TRBD1 for D (5 bases). The CDR3 has 13 amino acids. Per germline, CDR1 WSHSY and CDR2 SAAADI. Trimming removed 7 bases at V and 5 bases at J, with 14 bases between. The CDR3 DNA follows: TGCGCCAGCATCGAGACGCGGGGGACTGAAGCTTTCTTT. This encodes CASIETRGTEAFF.

This chain links TRBV19 with TRBJ1-5; TRBD1 aligns across 7 bases. Germline CDR1 LNHDA, CDR2 SQIVND (reference sequence). V was clipped by 0 bases and J by 5 bases; unmatched bases: 13. The CDR3 is 18 residues long. The CDR3 protein is CASSIDGGQTGLHQPQHF. CDR3 DNA: TGTGCCAGTAGTATAGATGGTGGGCAGACAGGGCTGCATCAGCCCCAGCATTTT.

The gene calls are TRBV4-3 and TRBJ2-5, with 8 positions matching TRBD2. V was pared by 0 bases and J by 5 bases, with 11 bases of the junction left unmatched. This CDR3 comprises 17 residues. CDR1 LGHNA and CDR2 YSLEER come from the germline V gene. The CDR3 DNA sequence: TGCGCCAGCAGCCAAGATTTGCCCAGCGGGAGTCGGGAGACCCAGTACTTC. It translates to CASSQDLPSGSRETQYF.

This chain joins TRBV4-2 and TRBJ2-3, with 7 bases matching TRBD1. Trimming cost V 4 bases and J 3 bases; bases outside gene matches: 16. This CDR3 is 18 amino acids long. Germline-derived CDR1 and CDR2 are LGHNA and YNFKEQ. CDR3 bases: TGTGCCAGCAGCCCCCAAAGGGCACAGGGGTTTCCTACAGATACGCAGTATTTT. Translation gives CASSPQRAQGFPTDTQYF.

The genes are TRBV7-2 and TRBJ2-7; D is perhaps TRBD1 (6 bases). CDR1 is SGHTA, CDR2 FQGNSA, per germline. CDR3 length: 16 residues. V dropped 1 base and J dropped 2 bases, with 15 bases sitting between them. CDR3 DNA: TGTGCCAGCAGCTTAGTCGGGACAATCCCCCCCTACGAGCAGTACTTC. Translated, it gives CASSLVGTIPPYEQYF.

This clone was detected only once. The gene calls are TRBV19 and TRBJ1-6; D unclear. Deletions cut 9 bases from V and 3 bases from J, with 9 bases between. From germline, CDR1 is LNHDA and CDR2 SQIVND (reference sequence). This CDR3 has 13 amino acids. The CDR3 bases are TGTGCCAGCACGATCAGCTATAATTCACCCCTCCACTTT. Its protein product is CASTISYNSPLHF.

The rearrangement joins TRBV7-2 to TRBJ2-1; 8 bases line up with TRBD1. Per germline, CDR1 SGHTA and CDR2 FQGNSA. The trim removed 5 bases at V and 7 bases at J, leaving 13 bases unmatched. The CDR3 length is 16 residues. The DNA of the CDR3 is TGTGCCAGCAGCCCTCCTAATGGCAGGGGGCTGAATGAGCAGTTCTTC. Translated: CASSPPNGRGLNEQFF. Drawing the rest from reference TRBV7-2 and TRBJ2-1, the complete variable domain is GAGVSQSPSNKVTEKGKDVELRCDPISGHTALYWYRQSLGQGLEFLIYFQGNSAPDKSGLPSDRFSAERTGGSVSTLTIQRTQQEDSAVYLCASSPPNGRGLNEQFFGPGTRLTVL.

The sample holds a few counts of this clone. The chain carries TRBV18 and TRBJ1-5, with D possibly TRBD1 on 5 matching bases. The germline CDR1 and CDR2 sequences are KGHSH and LQKENI. Trimming removed 2 bases from V and 8 bases from J, with 16 bases in between. The CDR3 runs 15 residues. CDR3 DNA: TGTGCCAGCTCACCAGACAGCAGGGTCACGGAGCCCCAGCATTTT. Encoded protein: CASSPDSRVTEPQHF.

This chain connects TRBV4-2 to TRBJ1-2; D gene ambiguous. This CDR3 has 13 residues. Germline-derived CDR1 and CDR2 are LGHNA and YNFKEQ. The germline V and J ends were trimmed by 4 bases and 5 bases, with 11 bases remaining between them. The CDR3 nucleotides read TGTGCCAGCAGCCGAGACTCGGGGTATGGCTACACCTTC. This translates into CASSRDSGYGYTF.

This chain connects TRBV6-1 to TRBJ2-3; TRBD2 matches at 8 bases. Germline V CDR1 and CDR2: MNHNS, SASEGT. The CDR3 covers 16 residues. The V segment lost 0 bases and the J segment 3 bases; nucleotides outside the gene matches: 5. CDR3 sequence: CASSEAVGLATDTQYF. The DNA for the CDR3 is TGTGCCAGCAGTGAAGCCGTTGGACTAGCTACAGATACGCAGTATTTT.

This sequence joins TRBV29-1 and TRBJ1-2, with TRBD1 as a possible D gene (5 bases). Trimming removed 7 bases at V and 8 bases at J, with 14 bases between. The germline V gene encodes CDR1 SQVTM and CDR2 ANQGSEA. The CDR3 has 11 residues. In DNA form, the CDR3 reads TGCAGCGCTTCAGGGTTCGGGGGCTACACCTTC. This codes for CSASGFGGYTF.

CDR3 nucleotide sequence: TGTGCCAGTAGTAACGGGATTAACACCGGGGAGCTGTTTTTT. This gives the protein CASSNGINTGELFF. The chain uses TRBV19 and TRBJ2-2; D might be TRBD2 (5 bases). This CDR3 has 14 residues. Germline CDR1 reads LNHDA; CDR2 reads SQIVND (reference sequence). V was shortened by 4 bases and J by 2 bases, with 8 bases between the two germline ends.

CDR3 protein: CASSQEGGINRGRIGELFF. CDR3 sequence (DNA): TGTGCCAGCAGCCAAGAAGGAGGGATTAACAGGGGGCGAATCGGGGAGCTGTTTTTT. This chain links TRBV4-2 with TRBJ2-2; 9 nucleotides align to TRBD1. The CDR3 has 19 amino acids. Trimming cost V 0 bases and J 7 bases; bases outside gene matches: 15. Germline-derived CDR1 and CDR2 are LGHNA and YNFKEQ.

The V and J genes are TRBV5-3 and TRBJ2-5; D might be TRBD1 (5 bases). TRBV5-3 is an open reading frame whose function is uncertain. The CDR3 contains 16 residues. Trimming took 4 bases from V and 3 from J, leaving 19 bases between them. CDR3 in amino acids: CARSHRTNPSEETQYF. The CDR3 DNA sequence: TGTGCCAGAAGCCATAGGACAAATCCTTCTGAAGAGACCCAGTACTTC.

This chain connects TRBV10-2 to TRBJ2-5; TRBD2 agrees at 10 bases. Germline CDR1 reads WSHSY; CDR2 reads SAAADI. This CDR3 comprises 16 residues. V dropped 2 bases and J dropped 0; count of bases not matched to a gene: 3. CDR3 bases: TGCGCCAGCAGTGAGACTAGCGGGGCGTACCAAGAGACCCAGTACTTC. Its protein product is CASSETSGAYQETQYF.

The CDR3 reads CASSFEGGNEKLFF. CDR3 in DNA: TGCGCCAGCAGCTTTGAAGGGGGCAATGAAAAACTGTTTTTT. V gene TRBV5-1 combines with J gene TRBJ1-4; 7 bases align to TRBD1. Germline values: CDR1 SGHRS, CDR2 YFSETQ. The length of the CDR3 is 14 residues. Trimming removed 2 bases from V and 5 bases from J; junction bases left unmatched: 3.

CDR3 in amino acids: CASSPKGQGNTGELFF. The CDR3 coding sequence is TGTGCCAGCAGCCCAAAGGGACAGGGGAACACCGGGGAGCTGTTTTTT. The chain carries TRBV7-2 and TRBJ2-2, with 9 bases fitting TRBD1. CDR1 and CDR2 from the germline V gene are SGHTA and FQGNSA. The CDR3 totals 16 residues. V dropped 5 bases and J dropped 1; count of bases not matched to a gene: 5.

The genes are TRBV9 and TRBJ1-4; 11 nucleotides agree with TRBD1. Trimming at V came to 3 bases and at J to 7 bases, leaving 5 bases not matched to a gene. This CDR3 spans 15 amino acids. Germline CDR1 is SGDLS and CDR2 is YYNGEE. CDR3 in DNA: TGTGCCAGCAGCGACGGACAGGGGGCAGGTGAAAAACTGTTTTTT. This gives the protein CASSDGQGAGEKLFF.

This clone was counted ten times or more. The V and J genes are TRBV18 and TRBJ1-4; D possibly corresponds to TRBD1 (6 bases). V lost 5 bases, J lost 8 bases, and 12 bases lay in between. This CDR3 region has 13 residues. Looked up from germline, CDR1 is KGHSH and CDR2 is LQKENI. The CDR3 nucleotides are TGTGCCAGCTCAGCAACAGGGCCCGAAAAACTGTTTTTT. The encoded protein is CASSATGPEKLFF.

The chain combines TRBV4-1 with TRBJ2-1; D uncertain. In germline, CDR1 is MGHRA, CDR2 YSYEKL. V lost 1 base to trimming and J lost 1 base, with 5 bases between them. The CDR3 covers 14 residues. For the CDR3, the DNA is TGCGCCAGCAGCCAAGCGGGTTCCTACAATGAGCAGTTCTTC. The encoded protein is CASSQAGSYNEQFF.

V is TRBV6-2 or TRBV6-3 and J is TRBJ2-7; 11 bases map to TRBD2. Trimming took 4 bases from V and 0 from J; bases not matched to a gene: 2. Germline values: CDR1 MNHEY, CDR2 SVGEGT. This CDR3 spans 15 amino acids. The CDR3 DNA follows: TGTGCCAGCAGTTTAGCGGGGGGGCTCTCCTACGAGCAGTACTTC. This sequence encodes CASSLAGGLSYEQYF.